This passage covers 14 T cell receptor beta chains from one sample sequenced in a study of blood T cell repertoires in COVID-19. Repertoires were generated with immunoSEQ multiplex PCR, while TCRdb's copy carries only in-frame clones and drops some. The sample lists 180,000 or so clones, approximately 88% occurring once. The sequencing input was PBMCs or T cells enriched from blood (not recorded which). Receptor source: a woman in her fifties or sixties who had recovered from COVID-19.

J is TRBJ2-2 and V is TRBV5-1, with D tentatively TRBD2 (6 bases). Germline-derived CDR1 and CDR2 are SGHRS and YFSETQ. The CDR3 runs 14 residues. Trimming stripped 4 bases from V and 5 bases from J, with 12 bases between. The CDR3, as DNA: TGCGCCAGCAGCACCGGGACTCCAACCGGGGAGCTGTTTTTT. The encoded protein is CASSTGTPTGELFF.

V usage is TRBV5-1 and J usage is TRBJ2-1; a possible D gene is TRBD2 (6 bases). Between the trimmed V and J ends, which lost 4 bases and 1 base, there was a span of 12 bases. This CDR3 comprises 15 residues. The germline gives CDR1 SGHRS, CDR2 YFSETQ. The CDR3: CASSGTDGSYNEQFF. CDR3 DNA sequence: TGCGCCAGCAGCGGGACTGACGGTTCCTACAATGAGCAGTTCTTC.

The chain links TRBV29-1 to TRBJ1-1; D may be TRBD1 (6 bases). The CDR3 is made up of 14 amino acids. V lost 5 bases and J 0 bases, leaving 13 bases between the germline ends. In germline, CDR1 is SQVTM, CDR2 ANQGSEA. The DNA for the CDR3 is TGCAGCGTTAAACAGGGAGAGATGAACACTGAAGCTTTCTTT. Translating it yields CSVKQGEMNTEAFF.

Only a few counts were recorded for this clone. The chain recombines TRBV5-1 with TRBJ2-5; 13 positions match TRBD2. V dropped 0 bases and J dropped 7; count of bases not matched to a gene: 6. The CDR3 covers 16 residues. The germline gives CDR1 SGHRS, CDR2 YFSETQ. CDR3 nucleotide sequence: TGCGCCAGCAGCTTGGGGACTAGCGGGGGTATAGGGACCCAGTACTTC. This gives the protein CASSLGTSGGIGTQYF. The full variable domain, in which reference TRBV5-1 and TRBJ2-5 provide the parts outside the CDR3, is KAGVTQTPRYLIKTRGQQVTLSCSPISGHRSVSWYQQTPGQGLQFLFEYFSETQRNKGNFPGRFSGRQFSNSRSEMNVSTLELGDSALYLCASSLGTSGGIGTQYFGPGTRLLVL.

CDR3 protein: CASSPELAGGYGEQFF. The CDR3 region has the DNA TGTGCCAGCAGCCCGGAACTAGCGGGAGGATACGGTGAGCAGTTCTTC. The V and J genes are TRBV4-2 and TRBJ2-1; 12 bases fit TRBD2. V lost 4 bases and J lost 9; bases outside the gene matches: 10. Germline V lookup: CDR1 LGHNA, CDR2 YNFKEQ. The CDR3 runs 16 residues.

The chain recombines TRBV14 with TRBJ2-7; D is undetermined. The germline V gene encodes CDR1 SGHDN and CDR2 FVKESK. Trimming removed 6 bases at V and 1 base at J, with 16 bases between. CDR3 length: 15 amino acids. This CDR3 is CASSLDTRKSYEQYF. In DNA form, the CDR3 reads TGTGCCAGCAGTTTAGACACCCGAAAGTCCTACGAGCAGTACTTC.

The chain recombines TRBV29-1 with TRBJ2-3; 11 bases line up with TRBD2. The trim removed 6 bases at V and 3 bases at J, leaving 5 bases unmatched. Germline CDR1 SQVTM, CDR2 ANQGSEA. The CDR3 extends over 14 amino acids. Here the CDR3 reads CSVKTSGRTDTQYF. The CDR3 bases are TGCAGCGTCAAAACTAGCGGGAGAACAGATACGCAGTATTTT.

Here the CDR3 reads CASSLSDQGFSGNTIYF. DNA of the CDR3: TGTGCCAGCAGTTTAAGTGATCAGGGCTTTTCTGGAAACACCATATATTTT. V is TRBV28 and J is TRBJ1-3, with D perhaps matching TRBD1 (5 bases). The V and J ends lost 2 bases and 1 base respectively, with 15 bases between them. The CDR3 runs to 17 residues. Germline-derived CDR1 and CDR2 are MDHEN and SYDVKM.

J is TRBJ2-4 and V is TRBV19, with a possible D match to TRBD1 (6 bases). Germline V gene data show CDR1 as LNHDA and CDR2 as SQIVND (reference sequence). The V end was cut by 4 bases, the J end by 0 bases, with 19 bases between. The CDR3 is 18 amino acids. The CDR3 region has the DNA TGTGCCAGTAGTAAGGGCCTCCGACAGGAACTAGCCAAAAACATTCAGTACTTC. Protein sequence: CASSKGLRQELAKNIQYF.

The V and J genes are TRBV7-8 and TRBJ2-7, with 7 positions matching TRBD2. J gave up 4 bases and V 5 bases, and 11 bases lay outside the gene matches. The CDR3 spans 15 residues. Germline V gene lookup returns CDR1 SGHVS and CDR2 FQNEAQ. CDR3 residues: CASSPSAGRFYEQYF. CDR3 in DNA: TGTGCCAGCAGCCCCTCGGCCGGGAGGTTTTACGAGCAGTACTTC.

Turning to this clone: At the DNA level, this CDR3 is encoded by other sequences in the same sample as well. The chain recombines TRBV30 with TRBJ1-5; D not resolved. Trimming removed 1 base at V and 4 bases at J, with 8 bases between. The CDR3 spans 13 residues. Germline-derived CDR1 and CDR2 are GTSNPN and SVGIG (reference sequence). The CDR3 region has the DNA TGTGCCTGGAGTGGACAAGTAAATCAGCCCCAGCATTTT. Translation: CAWSGQVNQPQHF.

This chain joins TRBV15 and TRBJ1-2, with D perhaps matching TRBD1 (5 bases). The CDR3 covers 14 residues. CDR1 and CDR2 from the germline V gene are LNHNV and YYDKDF (reference sequence). The V end lost 0 bases, the J end lost 2 bases, and 7 bases lay between the germline ends. The CDR3: CATSRDRGNYGYTF. The CDR3 region has the DNA TGTGCCACCAGCAGAGATCGGGGGAACTATGGCTACACCTTC. Drawing the rest from reference TRBV15 and TRBJ1-2, the complete variable domain is DAMVIQNPRYQVTQFGKPVTLSCSQTLNHNVMYWYQQKSSQAPKLLFHYYDKDFNNEADTPDNFQSRRPNTSFCFLDIRSPGLGDTAMYLCATSRDRGNYGYTFGSGTRLTVV.

This chain uses TRBV7-8 with TRBJ2-3, with 9 bases fitting TRBD1. V was clipped by 4 bases and J by 6 bases; unmatched bases: 5. The CDR3 is 14 residues long. The germline V gene has CDR1 SGHVS and CDR2 FQNEAQ. The CDR3: CASSYGQGPDTQYF. In nucleotides, the CDR3 is TGTGCCAGCAGCTACGGACAGGGGCCCGATACGCAGTATTTT.

The V gene is TRBV6-6, the J gene TRBJ1-2; D is unresolved. V shed 6 bases and J shed 3 bases, with 8 bases lying between them. The CDR3 contains 12 residues. Germline lookup yields CDR1 MNHNY and CDR2 SVGAGI (reference sequence). CDR3 region: CASSSPDYGYTF. The CDR3 DNA reads as TGTGCCAGCAGCTCGCCGGACTATGGCTACACCTTC.